This TCR beta chain was found in a study of T cells after yellow fever vaccination. TCRdb used MiXCR to reprocess the 5' RACE reads, holding one entry per CDR3 protein. Here the sample spans tens of thousands of distinct CDR3 sequences, over 7.5% being singletons. V lost 4 bases, J lost 4 bases, and 22 bases stayed unmatched. CDR3 size: 19 residues. Germline V gene data show CDR1 as MDHEN and CDR2 as SYDVKM. Specimen: CD8+ T cells sorted from PBMCs, collected on the day of the yellow fever booster vaccination. This clonotype originated in a man aged 25-40 years who received the YFV17D yellow fever vaccine. V is TRBV28 and J is TRBJ2-7; TRBD1 matches 7 bases. The CDR3 reads CASSSLVPKVGGRVYEQYF. CDR3 in DNA: TGTGCCAGCAGTTCCCTAGTCCCCAAGGTAGGGGGCCGAGTATACGAGCAGTACTTC.